This T cell receptor (beta chain) was found in a study of cytomegalovirus exposure and HLA in healthy donors (TCRdb year 2017). Some background on the complete study: In an earlier analysis of some 550 of the donors, about 270 Gb of sequence data and just under 120 million unique TCR beta sequences from roughly 190 million T cells were reported. Roughly 300 gigabases of sequencing data and around 88 million unique TCR sequences made up an early release that covered roughly 670 HLA-typed donors. Among the roughly 400 genotyped donors, around 81% belonged to the genetic ancestry cluster associated with self-reported Caucasian donors. The aim of the study was to test whether cataloging public T cell receptors could identify signatures of past pathogen exposure. The study used immunosequencing to profile the T cell repertoires of approximately 690 subjects and linked those repertoires to cytomegalovirus serostatus. Along with the roughly 700-subject first cohort, a separate validation cohort of some 130 different subjects was used. To predict cytomegalovirus infection status, the study brought together high-throughput TCR immunosequencing, statistical association of individual TCRs with disease status, and machine learning. A later analysis re-examined previously published TCR beta repertoires from roughly 720 donors and added high-resolution HLA genotyping to investigate patterns of TCR occurrence. In the later analysis, no new phenotypic data were used to find candidate immune exposures; instead, reliance was placed on TCR beta sequences and their occurrence across donors. To decide whether each TCR beta V gene segment behaved as functional or pseudogenic, an earlier analysis of some 580 of the donors relied on high-throughput TCR beta sequencing. Alongside the repertoire data, information on donor age, sex, ethnicity and CMV serostatus was compiled. Genome-wide SNP genotypes for about 60% of the roughly 670 donors were used in a later genetic analysis, which treated that subset as a discovery cohort. Every discovery cohort repertoire had been produced on one sequencing platform. Both class I and class II loci were covered by HLA typing, at four-digit resolution. Typing coverage varied by locus: 629-630 donors for A, B, C, DRB1 and DQB1; about 520 for DQA1; nearly 610 for DPA1; under 490 for DPB1. Roughly five DR-DQ haplotypes were handled as single units for association and clustering, since linkage in the cohort was strong. Among 398 genotyped donors of the cohort, an average of around 240,000 unique TCR beta nucleotide sequences were sequenced per donor, around a sixth of them non-productive. General conclusions and limits of the study: While some public TCRs were present in many individuals, most TCR sequences turned up only very rarely across donors. A cluster of highly shared sequence variants was judged likely to be a technical artifact of the sequencing pipeline. In a later genetic analysis, a missense DCLRE1C variant was associated with V-gene and J-gene trimming of TCR beta chains, and the association was replicated in an independent cohort. Linkage disequilibrium might explain the correlated functional status among segregating V segments, but an unknown experimental factor could not be excluded. In both the original and validation cohorts, the classifier was reported to diagnose cytomegalovirus status with high specificity and sensitivity. Because counts were too low, about 18 rarely observed V segments, including chromosome 9 orphons, were left out of the earlier analysis of 500 to 650 of the donors. A further reported finding was that TCR beta sequences accurately predicted the HLA-A and HLA-B alleles for most subjects in the first cohort. A later analysis found that most CMV-associated TCR beta chains appeared HLA-restricted, with HLA associations seemingly driven largely by CMV exposure. The cohort was sequenced for TCR beta chains only, and without alpha or paired-chain data the features that could be detected were limited. Because the 87-base-pair reads could not distinguish some IMGT-functional V segments, including TRBV6-2 and TRBV6-3, those segments were excluded. Compared with equally common non-associated chains, HLA-associated TCR beta chains in a later analysis were more clonally expanded and had lower generation probabilities. In a later analysis, the rate of TCR association differed among HLA loci, with DRB1 alleles having the most associated TCRs and HLA-C alleles having the fewest. When HLA alleles, especially DR and DQ, strongly co-occurred, TCR associations were difficult to assign to individual alleles. A later analysis reported that several top co-occurrence clusters appeared linked to parvovirus B19, influenza, CMV and Epstein-Barr virus. CMV serostatus was the only immune exposure information available for the cohort. The study gave a list of under 200 TCR beta chains associated with cytomegalovirus. A few of the identified cytomegalovirus-associated TCR beta chains were confirmed in vitro to be specific for cytomegalovirus antigens. HLA typing was unavailable for some donors at each locus, so association tests used only the typed subset. The authors suggested that the approach could potentially be generalized to other disease states and immunological phenotypes. The presence/absence analyses assumed that sequencing depth was roughly uniform across donors, and that assumption may not be true. In an earlier analysis of several hundred of the donors, most TCR beta V segments were observed in productive rearrangements about 87% or about 30% of the time, broadly matching IMGT annotations. In a later analysis, some 17,000 TCR beta sequences were associated with specific HLA alleles at a false discovery rate of 0.05. A later genetic analysis reported fewer N-insertions in productive TCRs among donors in an Asian-associated ancestry cluster than the roughly 720-donor mean.

In total, approximately 700 healthy bone marrow donors made up the cohort. Cohort members were all nominally healthy when sampled, although unrecorded immune exposures were likely present. The donor tested CMV seropositive and was one of the 289 seropositive cohort members. Every donor gave a peripheral blood sample, and the peripheral blood mononuclear cells from that sample were used for TCR beta sequencing. The Qiagen DNeasy Blood Extraction Kit was used to extract genomic DNA from the blood cell samples. About this clone: The specificity of this receptor is unknown.

The germline V gene (reference sequence) gives CDR1 as MNHNY and CDR2 as SVGAGI. The germline V and J ends show losses of 10 bases and 5 bases respectively, and no gene match explains 19 bases of the junction. From the cysteine through the phenylalanine, the CDR3 covers 16 amino acids. Here the CDR3 DNA is all that survives: 48 bases in frame from base 1. Library preparation used the immunoSEQ multiplex PCR assay. A mixture of 60 forward primers for TCR Vbeta segments and 13 reverse primers for TCR Jbeta segments was used in the multiplex PCR. The CDR3 region of rearranged TCR beta genes was amplified from genomic DNA with a multiplex PCR assay. On the Illumina HiSeq System, the amplified TCR beta libraries were sequenced as 87-base-pair reads. Per the original workflow: A later analysis tallied around 82 million unique TCR beta chains across the 650 to 750 repertoires, and some 10 million of those chains were shared by two or more donors. To remove PCR and sequencing errors, raw reads were error-corrected and collapsed into unique sequences using a nearest-neighbor algorithm that merged closely related sequences. Alignment of CDR3 sequences to IMGT reference sequences was used to assign V, D and J gene segments. For a sequence to be retained, at least a six-nucleotide match to both a V gene segment and a J gene segment was required. Rearrangements were classified as productive when the CDR3 lacked stop codons and remained in frame with V and J, and all other rearrangements were classified as non-productive. CDR3 was defined by IMGT convention, running from the second conserved V-encoded cysteine to the conserved J-encoded phenylalanine. The earlier analysis of a few hundred of the donors excluded sequences that lacked an unambiguous match to a single V gene segment. In an earlier analysis of 587 of the donors, a V segment was called functional when productive rearrangements were above 56.7%, and segregating when the standard deviation between donors exceeded 5%. A statistical classification framework was built for diagnosing cytomegalovirus status from the catalog of TCR beta chain sequences. V and J gene assignment, in a later analysis, came from comparing TCR nucleotide sequences with IMGT/GENE-DB human TR gene sequences. Using the TCRdist pipeline, a later analysis assigned CDR3 sequences along with most-parsimonious VDJ recombination scenarios. A later analysis defined each TCR beta chain by its CDR3 amino acid sequence plus V-gene family, and excluded reads lacking a unique V-gene family. A later analysis removed 600 or so highly shared, low-generation-probability nucleotide sequences to deal with suspected cross-contamination and a sequencing artifact. For each public chain, a later analysis derived a clonal expansion index from normalized ranks of inferred template counts within each repertoire. In a later analysis, generation probabilities were computed with a VDJ recombination model fitted to out-of-frame rearrangements, and the resulting probabilities were checked against IGoR. In a later analysis, TCR-TCR, TCR-HLA and TCR-CMV co-occurrence was scored with hypergeometric tests, and a repertoire-size bias correction was applied to TCR pairs. To estimate false discovery rates, a later analysis permuted the HLA or CMV assignments 20 times. In a later analysis, co-occurring TCRs were grouped with DBSCAN, and TCRdist sequence similarity was added when clustering was performed within HLA-allele-positive subsets. Repertoires with fewer than 30,000 or more than 120,000 public chains were left out of co-occurrence clustering, as were about 5 repertoires with anomalous nucleotide sharing. This immuneACCESS table, as held by TCRdb, lists in-frame sequences with V and J called but not all clones. Of the missing ones, under half trace to an unresolved V gene in checked studies; the others have no known cause. That table gives V, J and clone size, and the DNA gave D and trimming. The sample has about 38,000 clones on record. Of the sample, 8.9% falls within the top ten clones.

The clonotype was recovered from a man between 35 and 55 years old in good health and CMV-seropositive. The source material was PBMCs. Rearrangement joined TRBV6-6 to TRBJ1-1; 7 bases in the junction line up with TRBD1. The DNA is TGTGCCACCGAAGGCCGGAACAGGGGACCGGGAACTGAAGCTTTCTTT. Protein translation: CATEGRNRGPGTEAFF.